Each of the 13 T cell receptor beta chains below was sequenced from the same sample in a study of T-cell reconstitution after alpha-beta-depleted transplantation in children. Unique molecular identifiers were built into the TCRbeta library. A single record per CDR3 protein comes from TCRdb applying MiXCR to the PCR reads. The profile shows about 460,000 distinct CDR3 sequences, roughly an eighth of them singletons. Here the sequenced sample was PBMCs from the stem cell graft donor, taken from the stem cell graft. These receptors originate from a human donor who donated a stem cell graft to a child with combined immunodeficiency.

This clonotype was observed a handful of times. Mismatch with germline at one junction end may stem from a read error. The CDR3 is CASSFLAGSPKF. The DNA of the CDR3 is TGTGCCAGCAGTTTCCTGGCAGGCTCCCCGAAATTC. The chain uses TRBV12-3 or TRBV12-4 and TRBJ1-2; D unresolved. CDR3 length: 12 amino acids.

With regard to this clonotype: This may come from a read error, since a much larger clone is one base off. The rearrangement joins TRBV29-1 to TRBJ2-2; the D gene is possibly TRBD2 (6 bases). Trimming pared 7 bases from V and 2 bases from J, leaving 11 bases between. This CDR3 is 13 amino acids long. CDR1 is SQVTM and CDR2 is ANQGSEA in the germline V gene. CDR3 loop: CSAGVGNTGELFF. In nucleotides, the CDR3 is TGCAGCGCGGGGGTGGGAAACACCGGGGAGCTGTTTTTT.

V and J are TRBV7-7 and TRBJ1-5; 8 bases align to TRBD1. Germline V gene data show CDR1 as SSHAT and CDR2 as FNYEAQ (reference sequence). The trim removed 2 bases at V and 0 bases at J, leaving 6 bases unmatched. The CDR3 is made up of 17 amino acids. CDR3 sequence (DNA): TGTGCCAGCAGCTTATTAGAGGGACAGGCTAGCAATCAGCCCCAGCATTTT. Translation: CASSLLEGQASNQPQHF.

There are a few counts of this clonotype. The chain joins TRBV7-9 to TRBJ2-5; D unresolved. This CDR3 spans 15 amino acids. V was shortened by 5 bases and J by 5 bases, with 18 bases between the two germline ends. Germline CDR1 SEHNR, CDR2 FQNEAQ (reference sequence). The CDR3 bases are TGTGCCAGCAGCGTCTTCTCGGGCTCCGGGGAGACCCAGTACTTC. This sequence encodes CASSVFSGSGETQYF.

This chain uses TRBV20-1 with TRBJ2-7, with D possibly matching TRBD2 (6 bases). The CDR3 is made up of 13 amino acids. The germline V and J ends were trimmed by 1 base and 3 bases, with 10 bases remaining between them. Per the germline V gene, CDR1 is DFQATT and CDR2 is SNEGSKA (reference sequence). The CDR3 coding sequence is TGCAGTGCTAGAGTGGAGGGATTCTACGAGCAGTACTTC. It translates to CSARVEGFYEQYF.

In its sample, this clonotype was seen many times. The V gene is TRBV3-1, the J gene TRBJ2-1; unclear D gene. Germline V CDR1 and CDR2: LGHDT, YNNKEL (reference sequence). Trimming cost V 2 bases and J 1 base, with 6 bases left between them. The CDR3 has 14 amino acids. The chain's CDR3 is CASSQLRSYNEQFF. The CDR3 bases are TGTGCCAGCAGCCAACTTAGGTCCTACAATGAGCAGTTCTTC.

V gene TRBV20-1 combines with J gene TRBJ2-1; 13 bases map to TRBD2. V lost 1 base to trimming and J lost 5 bases; unmatched junction nucleotides: 8. Germline CDR1 and CDR2: DFQATT and SNEGSKA (reference sequence). This CDR3 is built from 17 residues. CDR3 sequence (DNA): TGCAGTGCTAGAGTTCTAGGACTAGCGGGGGCCGACAATGAGCAGTTCTTC. Residues: CSARVLGLAGADNEQFF.

This clonotype came up a few times. V is TRBV12-3 or TRBV12-4 and J is TRBJ1-2; D not certain. The CDR3 is 13 amino acids. V lost 3 bases and J lost 3, with 8 bases in between. CDR3: CASSFYADYGYTF. The DNA for the CDR3 is TGTGCCAGCAGTTTTTACGCCGACTATGGCTACACCTTC.

This clonotype has more than one count but fewer than ten. The J gene is TRBJ2-3, the V gene TRBV9, with TRBD2 matching over 12 bases. The CDR3 runs to 17 residues. V gave up 0 bases and J gave up 1 base; unmatched junction bases: 3. Germline CDR1 reads SGDLS; CDR2 reads YYNGEE. CDR3 coding DNA: TGTGCCAGCAGCGTAGGACTAGCGGGGGCCCGCACAGATACGCAGTATTTT. As protein: CASSVGLAGARTDTQYF. The entire variable domain, with the rest obtained from reference TRBV9 and TRBJ2-3, is as follows: DSGVTQTPKHLITATGQRVTLRCSPRSGDLSVYWYQQSLDQGLQFLIQYYNGEERAKGNILERFSAQQFPDLHSELNLSSLELGDSALYFCASSVGLAGARTDTQYFGPGTRLTVL.

There are a few counts of this clonotype. The chain employs TRBV12-3 or TRBV12-4 and TRBJ2-3; D possibly corresponds to TRBD2 (6 bases). The CDR3 length is 14 residues. The ends were cut back, 6 bases at V and 6 bases at J, with 16 bases in the middle. This chain's CDR3 is CASRTERAYDTQYF. The CDR3 DNA follows: TGTGCCAGCAGAACCGAGCGGGCTTACGATACGCAGTATTTT.

The table lists this clonotype with many counts. This CDR3 is CSALKQGSGELFF. As DNA, the CDR3 is TGCAGTGCCTTAAAACAGGGATCCGGGGAGCTGTTTTTT. The chain carries TRBV20-1 and TRBJ2-2; D might be TRBD1 (6 bases). This CDR3 spans 13 amino acids. Trimming left V 6 bases short and J 6 bases short, with 14 bases between. The V gene's germline CDR1 is DFQATT and CDR2 SNEGSKA (reference sequence).

This clonotype was seen ten or more times. The chain recombines TRBV12-3 or TRBV12-4 with TRBJ2-7; 9 bases fit TRBD1. V dropped 3 bases and J dropped 7; count of bases not matched to a gene: 7. The CDR3 is 14 residues long. In DNA, the CDR3 is TGTGCCAGCAGTTTGGTACAGGGGGCAGAAGAGCAGTACTTC. Its protein is CASSLVQGAEEQYF.

The J gene is TRBJ1-4, the V gene TRBV6-1; D not certain. The CDR3 is 15 amino acids. V lost 4 bases and J 0 bases, leaving 9 bases between the germline ends. From germline, CDR1 is MNHNS and CDR2 SASEGT. The chain's CDR3 is CASSGTFTTNEKLFF. CDR3 nucleotides: TGTGCCAGCAGTGGAACCTTCACAACTAATGAAAAACTGTTTTTT.